Below, one T cell receptor beta chain is given with its context. In the original workflow: Using reference gene primer amplification, nucleated cell counts were estimated. Assay: immunoSEQ multiplex PCR; the TCRdb copy retains only in-frame clones and omits some. The DNA was the basis for D and trimming; V, J and clone size are from that table. Of hundreds of thousands of clones listed, around 91% are singletons. This sample was taken from a study of blood T cell repertoires in COVID-19. V was clipped by 0 bases and J by 3 bases, with 10 bases between them. In germline, CDR1 is SGDLS, CDR2 YYNGEE. CDR3 size: 15 residues. The age range of participants was about 18 to 95 years, with residence in roughly 25 US areas.

The sequenced sample consisted of PBMCs or T cells enriched from blood (not recorded which). This TCR was sampled from a man aged 25-40 years who had recovered from COVID-19. The V gene is TRBV9, the J gene TRBJ2-1; maybe TRBD1 (6 bases). The CDR3 coding sequence is TGTGCCAGCAGCGTAGGGCAAGGGGGCTACAATGAGCAGTTCTTC. This translates into CASSVGQGGYNEQFF.